This TCR beta chain originates from a study of T cell changes during pregnancy in multiple sclerosis (dated by TCRdb to the late 2010s). For the study in its entirety: Changes in the T cell repertoire over the course of pregnancy were examined in this study in women with multiple sclerosis.

Reading the germline V gene (reference sequence) gives CDR1 LNHDA and CDR2 SQIVND. Measured from the cysteine to the phenylalanine, the CDR3 is 13 residues long. CDR3 DNA is the only sequence kept; it has 39 bases, read in frame from the first base. V is reduced by 10 bases and J by 6 bases, leaving a spacing of 18 bases between them. Library preparation was by the immunoSEQ multiplex PCR assay. TCRdb retrieved this table from immuneACCESS and kept in-frame rearrangements only. Not all clones are present; in checked studies, unresolved V genes account for under half, and no reason is known for the remainder. This sample lists roughly 29,000 clones; approximately 90% were detected once. The ten top clones hold more than 3% of the sample. To note about this clone: Its antigen has not been determined. The sample holds no much larger clone one base away, and base qualities are not on file.

The V and J genes are TRBV19 and TRBJ1-1; TRBD1 is a weak D gene call, 5 bases matching. This sequence originates from a female donor in good health, enrolled as a control in a pregnancy study. This specimen was CD4+ T cells from peripheral blood mononuclear cells, taken in the first trimester of pregnancy. The DNA sequence follows: TGTGCCACCGCTAGGGGTGGGTATTCTGAAGCTTTCTTT. The encoded protein is CATARGGYSEAFF.